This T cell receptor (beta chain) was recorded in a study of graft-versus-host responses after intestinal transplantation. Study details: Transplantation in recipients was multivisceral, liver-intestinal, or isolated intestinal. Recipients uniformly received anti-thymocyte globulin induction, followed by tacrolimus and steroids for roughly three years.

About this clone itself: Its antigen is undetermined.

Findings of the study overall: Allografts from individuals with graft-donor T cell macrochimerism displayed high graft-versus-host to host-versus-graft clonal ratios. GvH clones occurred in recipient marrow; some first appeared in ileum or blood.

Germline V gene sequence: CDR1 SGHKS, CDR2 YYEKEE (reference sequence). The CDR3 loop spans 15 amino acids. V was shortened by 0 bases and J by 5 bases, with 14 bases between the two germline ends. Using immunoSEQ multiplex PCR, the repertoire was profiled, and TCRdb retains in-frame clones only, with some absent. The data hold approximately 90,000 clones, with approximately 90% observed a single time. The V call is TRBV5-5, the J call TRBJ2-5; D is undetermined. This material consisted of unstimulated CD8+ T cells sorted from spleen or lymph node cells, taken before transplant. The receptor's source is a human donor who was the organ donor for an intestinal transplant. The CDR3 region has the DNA TGTGCCAGCAGCTTGGGCACCGTTGGGTGGGAGACCCAGTACTTC. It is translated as CASSLGTVGWETQYF. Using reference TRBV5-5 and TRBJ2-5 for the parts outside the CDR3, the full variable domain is DAGVTQSPTHLIKTRGQQVTLRCSPISGHKSVSWYQQVLGQGPQFIFQYYEKEERGRGNFPDRFSARQFPNYSSELNVNALLLGDSALYLCASSLGTVGWETQYFGPGTRLLVL.